This section outlines one T cell receptor (beta chain) sequence together with its context. Naive CD8 populations comprised CD45RO-negative cells positively selected for CCR7, excluding terminally differentiated effector memory CD45RA+ cells. Assay used: immunoSEQ multiplex PCR; TCRdb lists only in-frame clones, some missing. The repertoire consists of approximately 1.9 million clones, with around 93% occurring once and the leading ten covering around 1.8%. The sample belongs to a study of shared clonotypes between healthy human individuals. The germline V gene has CDR1 MNHEY and CDR2 SMNVEV (reference sequence). Deletions cut 6 bases from V and 5 bases from J, with 19 bases between. The CDR3 length is 16 residues.

The TCR originated in a man aged 18 to 30 in good health. Some clones in this sample may be carry-over from other donors' samples. The chain employs TRBV27 and TRBJ1-4, with D perhaps matching TRBD1 (5 bases). Material for sequencing was naive CD8+ T cells from PBMCs. Here the CDR3 DNA reads TGTGCCAGCAGCCCCAGGGAGGGACCAGTAAATGAAAAACTGTTTTTT. Amino acid sequence: CASSPREGPVNEKLFF.